This T cell receptor beta chain is drawn from a study of T cells after somatic rescue of genetic block. The protocol was immunoSEQ multiplex PCR, while the TCRdb copy is restricted to in-frame clones and leaves out a portion. The table includes tens of thousands of clones, roughly 93% detected once. The V gene's germline CDR1 is PRHDT and CDR2 FYEKMQ (reference sequence). This CDR3 has 16 amino acids. J gave up 7 bases and V 5 bases, and 14 bases lay outside the gene matches. Sequences were obtained from peripheral blood mononuclear cells (PBMCs). The sequence derives from a man aged 25 to 45. The V call is TRBV13, the J call TRBJ2-1; 7 nucleotides align to TRBD2. The chain's CDR3 is CASSIASVGRKNEQFF. DNA of the CDR3: TGTGCCAGCAGCATTGCCTCGGTCGGGAGGAAGAATGAGCAGTTCTTC.